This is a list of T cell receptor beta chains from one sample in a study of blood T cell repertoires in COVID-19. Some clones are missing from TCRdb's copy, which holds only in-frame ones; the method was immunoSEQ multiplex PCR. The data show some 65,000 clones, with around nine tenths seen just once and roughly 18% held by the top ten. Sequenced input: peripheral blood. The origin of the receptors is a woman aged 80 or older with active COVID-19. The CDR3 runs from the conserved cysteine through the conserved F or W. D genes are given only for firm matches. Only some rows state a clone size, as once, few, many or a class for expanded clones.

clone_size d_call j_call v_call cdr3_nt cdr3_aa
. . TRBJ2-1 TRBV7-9 TGTGCCAGCAGCCCCCAGGGGAATGAGCAGTTCTTC CASSPQGNEQFF
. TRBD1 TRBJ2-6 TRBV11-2 TGTGCCAGCAGCTTATCCACAGGGGGACGGGCCAACGTCCTGACTTTC CASSLSTGGRANVLTF
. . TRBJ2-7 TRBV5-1 TGCGCCAGCAGCTTGGCCAAGGGGTCCCCCTCCTACGAGCAGTACTTC CASSLAKGSPSYEQYF
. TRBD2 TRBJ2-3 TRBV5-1 TGCGCCAGCAGCTTGGAGGGTACGGGGGGGCCCTTCACAGATACGCAGTATTTT CASSLEGTGGPFTDTQYF
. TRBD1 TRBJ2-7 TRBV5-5 TGTGCCAGCCAAACAGGGGACCTCTACGAGCAGTACTTC CASQTGDLYEQYF
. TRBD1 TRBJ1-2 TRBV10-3 TGTGCCATCAGTGATAGGACAGGGCTCGGCTACACCTTC CAISDRTGLGYTF
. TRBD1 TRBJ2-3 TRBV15 TGTGCCACCAGCCCGACAGGGGTACGCACAGATACGCAGTATTTT CATSPTGVRTDTQYF
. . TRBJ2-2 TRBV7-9 TGTGCCAGCAGCATTCCTTCGGGTTCCGGGGAGCTGTTTTTT CASSIPSGSGELFF
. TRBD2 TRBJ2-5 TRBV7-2 TGTGCCAGCAGCTTAGTCTCTAGCGGGGGAGGCACGAAGACCCAGTACTTC CASSLVSSGGGTKTQYF
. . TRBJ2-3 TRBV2 TGTGCCAGCAGTGAGTTTTCACGACTGAGTCCAGATACGCAGTATTTT CASSEFSRLSPDTQYF
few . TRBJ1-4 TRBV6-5 TGTGCCAGCAGTACACGGAGTTTTAATGAAAAACTGTTTTTT CASSTRSFNEKLFF
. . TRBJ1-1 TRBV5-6 TGTGCCAGCAGCGGAACAGGTAAGGGGAACACTGAAGCTTTCTTT CASSGTGKGNTEAFF
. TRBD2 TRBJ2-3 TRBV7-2 TGTGCCAGCAGTAGACTAGCGAGCACAGATACGCAGTATTTT CASSRLASTDTQYF
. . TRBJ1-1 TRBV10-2 TGCGCCAGCAGGTCTGTGAACACTGAAGCTTTCTTT CASRSVNTEAFF
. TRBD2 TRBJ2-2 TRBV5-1 TGCGCCAGCAGAGAGGGACTAAACACCGGGGAGCTGTTTTTT CASREGLNTGELFF
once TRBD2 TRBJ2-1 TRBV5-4 TGTGCCAGCAGTCGTCCTAGCGGGAGTAACAATGAGCAGTTCTTC CASSRPSGSNNEQFF
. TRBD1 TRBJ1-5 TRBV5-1 TGCGCCAGCAGCTTACAGGGGCCCGGGAGCAATCAGCCCCAGCATTTT CASSLQGPGSNQPQHF
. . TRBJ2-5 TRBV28 TGTGCCAGCAGTTTAGCGGGGTTCCAGTACTTC CASSLAGFQYF
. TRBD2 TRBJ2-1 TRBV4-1 TGCGCCAGCAGCCAAGAGAGAGCGGGGACTAGTGGAGACAATGAGCAGTTCTTC CASSQERAGTSGDNEQFF
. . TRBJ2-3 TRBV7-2 TGTGCCAGCAGCCCCGTCGGGAGAGGTTACACAGATACGCAGTATTTT CASSPVGRGYTDTQYF
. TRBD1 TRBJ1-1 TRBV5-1 TGCGCCAGCCTAGAGCGGACAGGGGACACTGAAGCTTTCTTT CASLERTGDTEAFF
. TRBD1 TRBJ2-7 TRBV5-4 TGTGCCAGCAGCGCCGTCAGGGGACAGGGGTCCTACGAGCAGTACTTC CASSAVRGQGSYEQYF
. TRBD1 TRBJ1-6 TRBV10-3 TGTGCCATCAGTGGGGGACAGGGCCTTTCACCCCTCCACTTT CAISGGQGLSPLHF
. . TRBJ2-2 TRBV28 TGTGCCAGCAGTTTAGGGGGCCATAACACCGGGGAGCTGTTTTTT CASSLGGHNTGELFF
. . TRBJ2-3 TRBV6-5 TGTGCCAGCAGTTGGCTAGCAGGAGATACGCAGTATTTT CASSWLAGDTQYF
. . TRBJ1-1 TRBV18 TGTGCCAGCTCGCTACAGGGGAACACTGAAGCTTTCTTT CASSLQGNTEAFF
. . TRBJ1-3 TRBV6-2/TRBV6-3 TGTGCCAGCAGTTACGACAGCCTTTACTCTGGAAACACCATATATTTT CASSYDSLYSGNTIYF
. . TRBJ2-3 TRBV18 TGTGCCAGCTCACTAAGCACAGATACGCAGTATTTT CASSLSTDTQYF
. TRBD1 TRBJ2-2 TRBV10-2 TGCGCCAGCAGTGAGTCGAGGTTTGGCAGGGGGCTTAAAGGAACCGGGGAGCTGTTTTTT CASSESRFGRGLKGTGELFF
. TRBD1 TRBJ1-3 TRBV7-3 TGTGCCAGCAGCTTAGACAGGGGCTCTGGAAACACCATATATTTT CASSLDRGSGNTIYF
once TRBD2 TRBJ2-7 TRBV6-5 TGTGCCAGCACCCCCGGGGGGTGGGCGCACGAGCAGTACTTC CASTPGGWAHEQYF
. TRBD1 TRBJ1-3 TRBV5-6 TGTGCCAGCAGCGCCCTCAGGACAGGCAGCTCTGGAAACACCATATATTTT CASSALRTGSSGNTIYF
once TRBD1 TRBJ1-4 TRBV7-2 TGTGCCAGCAGCTCAAGAACAGGGGGCAATGAAAAACTGTTTTTT CASSSRTGGNEKLFF
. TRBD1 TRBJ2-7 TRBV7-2 TGTGCCAGCAGCTTACGGACCGGGACAGGGGGAGGCGAGCAGTACTTC CASSLRTGTGGGEQYF
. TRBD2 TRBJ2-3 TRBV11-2 TGTGCCAGCAGCTTCGGGGGGTCCGGTGTCGGTACAGATACGCAGTATTTT CASSFGGSGVGTDTQYF
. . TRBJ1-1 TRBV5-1 TGCGCCAGCAGCCTGGAGCAGGACACTGAAGCTTTCTTT CASSLEQDTEAFF
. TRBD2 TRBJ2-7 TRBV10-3 TGTGCCATCAGTGGAGGGGCGGGGGTCTCCTACGAGCAGTACTTC CAISGGAGVSYEQYF
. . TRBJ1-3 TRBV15 TGTGCCACCAGCAGGGGGACAACTGGAAACACCATATATTTT CATSRGTTGNTIYF
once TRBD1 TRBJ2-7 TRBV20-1 TGCAGTGCTAGTTCCCCGGGACAGGGGGACGAGCAGTACTTC CSASSPGQGDEQYF
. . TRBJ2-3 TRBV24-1 TGTGCCACCAGTGATTATGCACACAGAAGGTATTTT CATSDYAHRRYF
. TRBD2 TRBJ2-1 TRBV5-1 TGCGCCAGCAGGCTCCAGTCGGGGGGGCTCAGCAATGAGCAGTTCTTC CASRLQSGGLSNEQFF
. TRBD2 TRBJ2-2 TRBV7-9 TGTGCCAGCAGCCGATTGGGACTAGCTCCCGCCAACACCGGGGAGCTGTTTTTT CASSRLGLAPANTGELFF
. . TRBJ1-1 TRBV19 TGTGCCAGTATAAAACCAGGGCTGAACACTGAAGCTTTCTTT CASIKPGLNTEAFF
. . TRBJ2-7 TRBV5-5 TGTGCCAGCAGCTTGGCCCCACTAAGTACCTACGAGCAGTACTTC CASSLAPLSTYEQYF
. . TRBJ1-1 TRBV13 TGTGCCAGCAGCTTAGGGAGCCGAGCCCTAGAAGCTTTCTTT CASSLGSRALEAFF
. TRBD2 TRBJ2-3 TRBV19 TGTGCCAGTAGTCCGGGACTAGCGGGGGGCTTCACAGATACGCAGTATTTT CASSPGLAGGFTDTQYF
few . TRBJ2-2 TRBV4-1 TGCGCCAGCAGCGAGGCAAGTTATGAGAACACCGGGGAGCTGTTTTTT CASSEASYENTGELFF
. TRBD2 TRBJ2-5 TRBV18 TGTGCCAGCTCACCCTGGGCTAGCGGGGAAGAGACCCAGTACTTC CASSPWASGEETQYF
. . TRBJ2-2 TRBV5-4 TGTGCCAGCAGCTTTCAGGGGAGGGGCACCGGGGAGCTGTTTTTT CASSFQGRGTGELFF
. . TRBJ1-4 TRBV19 TGTGCCTGTTCCTCCGGGACAACTATTGGAAAACTGTTTTTT CACSSGTTIGKLFF
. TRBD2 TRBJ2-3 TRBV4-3 TGCGCCAGCAGCCAAAGACTAGCGGGGAGCCCAGATACGCAGTATTTT CASSQRLAGSPDTQYF
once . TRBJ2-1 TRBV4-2 TGTGCCAGCAGCCAAGATTACGGCGGAAGCTCCTACAATGAGCAGTTCTTC CASSQDYGGSSYNEQFF
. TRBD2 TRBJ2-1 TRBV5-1 TGCGCCAGCAGCATGGGACTAGCGGGACTCTACAATGAGCAGTTCTTC CASSMGLAGLYNEQFF
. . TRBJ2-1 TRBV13 TGTGCCAGCAGCCTGCTGCGGGACTTTTACAATGAGCAGTTCTTC CASSLLRDFYNEQFF
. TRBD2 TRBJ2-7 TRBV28 TGTGCCAGCAGCGGCAAGGGGAGGGTCGAGCAGTACTTC CASSGKGRVEQYF
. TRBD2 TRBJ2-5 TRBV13 TGTGCCAGCAGCCTTAGCGGGGGGGAGCACCTGGAGACCCAGTACTTC CASSLSGGEHLETQYF
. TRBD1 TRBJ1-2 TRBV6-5 TGTGCCAGCAGCACAAGGACAGGGAGCTACACCTTC CASSTRTGSYTF
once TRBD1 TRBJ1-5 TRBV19 TGTGCCAGTAGTACAGGGGGCCGGGATCGGCCCCAGCATTTT CASSTGGRDRPQHF
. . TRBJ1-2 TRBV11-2 TGTGCCAGCAGCTCCCAGGGTTTTGGGGGCTACACCTTC CASSSQGFGGYTF